The clone carrying this TCR beta chain was detected ten times or more. Antigen unknown. The V gene end was trimmed by 4 bases and the J gene end by 8 bases; junction bases not matched to a gene: 9. CDR3 length equals 14 residues. Germline CDR1 and CDR2: DFQATT and SNEGSKA (reference sequence). This entry is derived from a study of T cells after yellow fever vaccination. Across the study: For low cell numbers, libraries were made with SMART-Seq v4 Ultra Low Input.

Overall study results and limits: Peaking on day 5 versus 15, the secondary response was faster but weaker. Post-booster samples contained most primary-vaccination clones (approximately 96% CD4, almost 90% CD8).

Researchers made TCR cDNA using 5'RACE template switching, and this step added a universal primer site and UMIs. MiXCR, run by TCRdb on the 5' RACE reads, gives a single entry per CDR3 protein. The sample yields some 400,000 distinct CDR3 sequences, around 6.5% seen once. The input for sequencing was PBMCs, taken 5 days after the yellow fever booster vaccination. The V call is TRBV20-1, the J call TRBJ2-1, with TRBD2 identical over 9 bases. The clonotype comes from a man aged 30-40 years who received the YFV17D yellow fever vaccine. The CDR3, as DNA: TGCAGTGCTACCGGAGATAGCGGGGGTTATGAGCAGTTCTTC. This encodes CSATGDSGGYEQFF.